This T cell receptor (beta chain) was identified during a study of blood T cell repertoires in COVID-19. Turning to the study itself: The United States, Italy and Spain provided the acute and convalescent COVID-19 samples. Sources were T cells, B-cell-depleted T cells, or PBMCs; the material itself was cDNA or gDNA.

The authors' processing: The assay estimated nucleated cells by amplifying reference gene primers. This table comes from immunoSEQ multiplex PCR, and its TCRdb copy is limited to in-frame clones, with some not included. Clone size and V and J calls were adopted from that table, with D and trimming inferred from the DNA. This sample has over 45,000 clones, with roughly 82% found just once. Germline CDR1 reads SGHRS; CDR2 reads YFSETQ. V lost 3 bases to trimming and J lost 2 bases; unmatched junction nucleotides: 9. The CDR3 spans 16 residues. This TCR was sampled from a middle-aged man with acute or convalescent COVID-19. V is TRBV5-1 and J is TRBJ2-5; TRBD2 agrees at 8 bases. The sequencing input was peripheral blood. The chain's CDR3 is CASSSQVAGTQETQYF. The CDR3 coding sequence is TGCGCCAGCAGCTCGCAGGTAGCGGGGACGCAAGAGACCCAGTACTTC.